The 18 T cell receptor beta chains in this list originate from one sample, sequenced in a study of Tregs in tolerant kidney transplant recipients. Sequenced by immunoSEQ multiplex PCR; TCRdb stores in-frame clones only, minus some. Here the sample spans fewer than 100,000 clones, more than 85% being singletons. The material sequenced was CD4+ T cells from blood, taken before the transplant. All receptors come from a human donor who received a combined kidney and bone marrow transplant.

The V and J genes are TRBV4-2 and TRBJ1-1, with a tentative D call TRBD1 (5 bases). Germline CDR1 is LGHNA and CDR2 is YNFKEQ. The CDR3 length is 16 residues. The V end lost 4 bases, the J end lost 5 bases, and 20 bases lay between the germline ends. The CDR3 is CASSPGQVGGGTEAFF. CDR3 coding DNA: TGTGCCAGCAGCCCAGGGCAGGTGGGGGGTGGTACTGAAGCTTTCTTT.

This clone was seen more than once but under ten times. This rearrangement joins TRBV4-3 to TRBJ1-3; D gene uncertain. There are 14 residues in the CDR3. Trimming removed 1 base from V and 0 bases from J, with 4 bases in between. Looked up from germline, CDR1 is LGHNA and CDR2 is YSLEER. CDR3 amino acids: CASSQGSSGNTIYF. CDR3 sequence (DNA): TGCGCCAGCAGCCAAGGTAGCTCTGGAAACACCATATATTTT.

The chain uses TRBV29-1 and TRBJ2-1; the match to TRBD1 covers 7 bases. With V trimmed by 7 bases and J by 1 base, 7 bases remained unmatched. The CDR3 loop spans 14 amino acids. Germline-derived CDR1 and CDR2 are SQVTM and ANQGSEA. The CDR3: CSAPQGVSYNEQFF. The CDR3, as DNA: TGCAGCGCCCCTCAGGGGGTATCCTACAATGAGCAGTTCTTC.

The rearrangement links TRBV7-3 to TRBJ2-1, with 12 bases aligning to TRBD2. The V gene's germline CDR1 is SGHTA and CDR2 FQGTGA. Losses at the gene ends were 5 bases for V and 4 bases for J; bases not matched to a gene: 3. CDR3 length equals 15 residues. CDR3 in DNA: TGTGCCAGCAGCCGACTAGCGGGGGAGTACAATGAGCAGTTCTTC. Protein product: CASSRLAGEYNEQFF.

The chain carries TRBV11-1 and TRBJ2-1; 8 bases match TRBD2. Losses at the gene ends were 8 bases for V and 8 bases for J; bases not matched to a gene: 11. The CDR3 extends over 14 amino acids. Germline values: CDR1 SGHAT, CDR2 FQDESV (reference sequence). CDR3 DNA: TGTGCCAGCTTTACGGGAGGGCCTGGAGATGAGCAGTTCTTC. Translating gives CASFTGGPGDEQFF.

The chain recombines TRBV30 with TRBJ1-5, with a weak D call TRBD1 (6 bases). Germline V gives CDR1 GTSNPN, CDR2 SVGIG (reference sequence). With 7 bases removed from V and 4 bases from J, the gap between germline ends came to 17 bases. The CDR3 is 14 amino acids. The CDR3 sequence is CASSIHTGNQPQHF. DNA for the CDR3: TGTGCCTCTAGCATTCACACAGGGAATCAGCCCCAGCATTTT. Supplemented by reference TRBV30 and TRBJ1-5, the full variable domain reads SQTIHQWPATLVQPVGSPLSLECTVEGTSNPNLYWYRQAAGRGLQLLFYSVGIGQISSEVPQNLSASRPQDRQFILSSKKLLLSDSGFYLCASSIHTGNQPQHFGDGTRLSIL.

The J gene is TRBJ2-2, the V gene TRBV7-2, with 12 bases lining up with TRBD2. With 5 bases clipped from V and 7 bases from J, the junction kept 8 bases outside the gene matches. The CDR3 covers 16 residues. Germline values: CDR1 SGHTA, CDR2 FQGNSA. The CDR3 here is CASSRRLAGVVGELFF. The CDR3 DNA reads TGTGCCAGCAGCCGTAGACTAGCGGGAGTGGTCGGGGAGCTGTTTTTT.

The V gene is TRBV19, the J gene TRBJ2-7, with TRBD2 as a possible D gene (6 bases). Per germline, CDR1 LNHDA and CDR2 SQIVND (reference sequence). V lost 6 bases and J lost 0, with 9 bases in between. The CDR3 contains 13 residues. CDR3 sequence reads: CASRSGGSYEQYF. The DNA of the CDR3 is TGTGCCAGTAGATCCGGGGGCTCCTACGAGCAGTACTTC. Based on the CDR3 plus reference TRBV19 and TRBJ2-7, the full variable domain is DGGITQSPKYLFRKEGQNVTLSCEQNLNHDAMYWYRQDPGQGLRLIYYSQIVNDFQKGDIAEGYSVSREKKESFPLTVTSAQKNPTAFYLCASRSGGSYEQYFGPGTRLTVT.

This clone has just one count. The chain recombines TRBV5-5 with TRBJ2-1, with a tentative D call TRBD2 (5 bases). The V end was cut by 1 base, the J end by 9 bases, with 8 bases between. The CDR3 totals 12 residues. CDR1 and CDR2 from the germline V gene are SGHKS and YYEKEE (reference sequence). The CDR3 here is CASSLFTSEQFF. In DNA form, the CDR3 reads TGTGCCAGCAGCTTGTTTACTAGTGAGCAGTTCTTC.

There are a few counts of this clone. The chain recombines TRBV2 with TRBJ2-4; D ambiguous. The CDR3 sequence is 12 residues long. Germline lookup yields CDR1 SNHLY and CDR2 FYNNEI. Trimming stripped 8 bases from V and 9 bases from J, with 14 bases between. The CDR3 here is CASVPEPGIQYF. The DNA of the CDR3 is TGTGCCAGCGTCCCGGAGCCCGGCATTCAGTACTTC.

The V call is TRBV5-1, the J call TRBJ1-2; D gene ambiguous. V was cut by 2 bases and J by 1 base, with 12 bases left in between. The CDR3 totals 15 residues. Germline CDR1 reads SGHRS; CDR2 reads YFSETQ. This chain's CDR3 is CASSFGGGVNYGYTF. CDR3 bases: TGCGCCAGCAGCTTTGGTGGAGGAGTTAACTATGGCTACACCTTC.

The V and J genes are TRBV27 and TRBJ1-3; 8 bases fit TRBD1. V gave up 0 bases and J gave up 0 bases; unmatched junction bases: 10. The CDR3 spans 19 residues. CDR1 and CDR2 from the germline V gene are MNHEY and SMNVEV (reference sequence). The CDR3 bases are TGTGCCAGCAGTTTATCCGGGACAGGTTACCTTGGCTCTGGAAACACCATATATTTT. Its translation: CASSLSGTGYLGSGNTIYF.

J is TRBJ2-2 and V is TRBV28, with D possibly being TRBD1 (5 bases). The CDR3 runs to 16 residues. Per germline, CDR1 MDHEN and CDR2 SYDVKM. Trimming left V 3 bases short and J 1 base short, with 12 bases between. The CDR3 DNA is TGTGCCAGCAGTTTCTTAGGCAGGGTGAACACCGGGGAGCTGTTTTTT. Residues: CASSFLGRVNTGELFF.

The rearrangement uses TRBV15 and TRBJ2-2, with D tentatively TRBD1 (6 bases). The V end was cut by 1 base, the J end by 1 base, with 10 bases between. This CDR3 has 16 residues. The germline gives CDR1 LNHNV, CDR2 YYDKDF (reference sequence). The CDR3 loop is CATSRALQGNTGELFF. CDR3 nucleotide sequence: TGTGCCACCAGCAGAGCACTACAGGGGAACACCGGGGAGCTGTTTTTT. Supplemented by reference TRBV15 and TRBJ2-2, the full variable domain reads DAMVIQNPRYQVTQFGKPVTLSCSQTLNHNVMYWYQQKSSQAPKLLFHYYDKDFNNEADTPDNFQSRRPNTSFCFLDIRSPGLGDTAMYLCATSRALQGNTGELFFGEGSRLTVL.

CDR3 amino acids: CASRLAGSSGANVLTF. The CDR3 DNA reads TGTGCCAGCAGACTAGCGGGAAGCTCTGGGGCCAACGTCCTGACTTTC. The chain is built from TRBV4-2 and TRBJ2-6; 10 bases line up with TRBD2. Germline trimming cut 6 bases from V and 0 bases from J; bases unmatched to any gene: 2. CDR3 length: 16 residues. The V gene's germline CDR1 is LGHNA and CDR2 YNFKEQ.

V is TRBV9 and J is TRBJ2-5; possibly TRBD1 for D (5 bases). V was shortened by 0 bases and J by 5 bases, with 11 bases between the two germline ends. Germline lookup yields CDR1 SGDLS and CDR2 YYNGEE. The CDR3 has 14 amino acids. As DNA, the CDR3 is TGTGCCAGCAGCGTAGCAGGGCGAAGGGAGACCCAGTACTTC. It translates to CASSVAGRRETQYF.

The chain carries TRBV5-4 and TRBJ2-7; D may be TRBD2 (5 bases). The CDR3 is 13 amino acids. In germline, CDR1 is SGHNT, CDR2 YYREEE (reference sequence). The ends were cut back, 3 bases at V and 0 bases at J, with 7 bases in the middle. CDR3 residues: CASSSGSSYEQYF. The CDR3 DNA reads TGTGCCAGCAGCTCGGGGAGCTCCTACGAGCAGTACTTC.

The chain recombines TRBV4-2 with TRBJ1-2; maybe TRBD1 (5 bases). The CDR3 runs 15 residues. From germline, CDR1 is LGHNA and CDR2 YNFKEQ. V lost 1 base to trimming and J lost 0 bases, with 9 bases between them. The CDR3 region has the DNA TGTGCCAGCAGCCAAGTGGACACGGCTAACTATGGCTACACCTTC. Its protein product is CASSQVDTANYGYTF.